This TCR beta chain is from a study of T cell responses to AZD1222 COVID-19 vaccine. Some clones are missing from TCRdb's copy, which holds only in-frame ones; the method was immunoSEQ multiplex PCR. The sample has roughly 99,000 clones, about 89% seen once. The CDR3 has 14 amino acids. V shed 1 base and J shed 0 bases, with 6 bases lying between them. Per germline, CDR1 LNHDA and CDR2 SQIVND (reference sequence). On this clone itself: The antigen is undetermined.

General study results and limits: Clonal diversity was possibly underestimated, and the donors were mostly white British, with more females.

The sample in question was peripheral blood, obtained 28 days after the second AZD1222 dose. This sequence was found in an adult who received the AZD1222 COVID-19 vaccine. The chain combines TRBV19 with TRBJ1-1; no reliable D call. The CDR3 region is CASSIAHLNTEAFF. CDR3 sequence (DNA): TGTGCCAGTAGTATAGCCCACCTGAACACTGAAGCTTTCTTT.